The 13 T cell receptor beta chains reported below all come from one sample, sequenced in a study of shared clonotypes between healthy human individuals. Sequencing was performed with immunoSEQ multiplex PCR; in TCRdb, only in-frame clones are kept and a portion is missing. The sample lists about 1 million clones, around 76% occurring once. Sample: memory CD4+ T cells sorted from blood. Subset reported: CD45RA-negative fraction. Receptors were obtained from a man aged 18 to 35 in good health.

The chain links TRBV4-2 to TRBJ1-5, with 11 bases that match TRBD1. With V trimmed by 6 bases and J by 7 bases, 8 bases remained unmatched. Germline-derived CDR1 and CDR2 are LGHNA and YNFKEQ. The length of the CDR3 is 15 residues. Here the CDR3 reads CASRRDRGTGQPQHF. DNA for the CDR3: TGTGCCAGCAGACGGGACAGGGGGACTGGACAGCCCCAGCATTTT.

This chain joins TRBV7-9 and TRBJ1-3, with TRBD1 matching over 7 bases. The CDR3 runs 15 residues. The J segment lost 3 bases and the V segment lost 1 base, leaving 3 bases of the junction unmatched. The germline CDR1 and CDR2 sequences are SEHNR and FQNEAQ (reference sequence). The CDR3 DNA reads TGTGCCAGCAGCTTAGAGGGGGCAGGTGGAAACACCATATATTTT. Translated, it gives CASSLEGAGGNTIYF.

The rearrangement joins TRBV6-5 to TRBJ2-1; no clear D. Trimming stripped 1 base from V and 0 bases from J, with 7 bases between. The CDR3 sequence is 15 residues long. Germline CDR1 MNHEY, CDR2 SVGAGI. The CDR3: CASSYWASSYNEQFF. CDR3 coding DNA: TGTGCCAGCAGTTACTGGGCTAGCTCCTACAATGAGCAGTTCTTC.

The chain employs TRBV28 and TRBJ1-2, with 7 positions matching TRBD1. The CDR3 totals 12 residues. Trimming at V came to 5 bases and at J to 6 bases, leaving 3 bases not matched to a gene. Germline loops: CDR1 MDHEN, CDR2 SYDVKM. The CDR3 DNA follows: TGTGCCAGCAGTATACAGGGGAATGGCTACACCTTC. This sequence encodes CASSIQGNGYTF.

The rearrangement links TRBV6-5 to TRBJ2-3, with TRBD2 identical over 8 bases. The CDR3 runs 14 residues. After removal of 5 bases from V and 6 bases from J, the junction contained 7 bases not matched to a gene. CDR1 and CDR2 (germline): MNHEY, SVGAGI. CDR3 sequence reads: CASSDTGRVDTQYF. CDR3 bases: TGTGCCAGCAGTGATACCGGGAGGGTCGATACGCAGTATTTT.

The chain links TRBV29-1 to TRBJ1-1; D is possibly TRBD1 (5 bases). The CDR3 has 11 amino acids. The germline V gene has CDR1 SQVTM and CDR2 ANQGSEA. V was pared by 3 bases and J by 5 bases, with 7 bases between. CDR3 sequence reads: CSVDKGTEAFF. The CDR3 DNA reads TGCAGCGTTGATAAGGGGACTGAAGCTTTCTTT.

The genes are TRBV5-4 and TRBJ2-7; perhaps TRBD2 as D (6 bases). The CDR3 has 14 amino acids. Per the germline V gene, CDR1 is SGHNT and CDR2 is YYREEE (reference sequence). V lost 2 bases and J 4 bases, leaving 13 bases between the germline ends. CDR3 sequence: CASSLGGNGYEQYF. The CDR3 coding sequence is TGTGCCAGCAGCTTAGGCGGGAATGGGTACGAGCAGTACTTC.

The chain uses TRBV6-4 and TRBJ2-2, with D uncertain. Germline loops: CDR1 MRHNA, CDR2 SNTAGT. CDR3 length: 13 residues. V dropped 6 bases and J dropped 3 bases, with 8 bases sitting between them. The DNA of the CDR3 is TGTGCCAGCAGACCGGGTTACACCGGGGAGCTGTTTTTT. This gives the protein CASRPGYTGELFF.

This sequence joins TRBV2 and TRBJ2-7; D is uncertain. The CDR3 spans 12 residues. Trimming shortened V by 5 bases and J by 6 bases, and 11 bases separated the two germline ends. Looked up from germline, CDR1 is SNHLY and CDR2 is FYNNEI. CDR3: CASSQDKGEQYF. CDR3 nucleotide sequence: TGTGCCAGCAGTCAAGACAAAGGCGAGCAGTACTTC. Looking up the rest from reference TRBV2 and TRBJ2-7 gives the full variable domain: EPEVTQTPSHQVTQMGQEVILRCVPISNHLYFYWYRQILGQKVEFLVSFYNNEISEKSEIFDDQFSVERPDGSNFTLKIRSTKLEDSAMYFCASSQDKGEQYFGPGTRLTVT.

The chain employs TRBV6-5 and TRBJ1-6; D may be TRBD1 (6 bases). The CDR3 is 15 residues long. Trimming removed 2 bases from V and 9 bases from J, with 14 bases in between. The germline CDR1 and CDR2 sequences are MNHEY and SVGAGI. CDR3 protein: CASSYTRQDTSPLHF. The CDR3 region has the DNA TGTGCCAGCAGTTACACCCGACAGGATACTTCACCCCTCCACTTT.

The V gene is TRBV5-6, the J gene TRBJ2-4, with 12 bases identical to TRBD1. V lost 4 bases to trimming and J lost 5 bases; unmatched junction nucleotides: 10. Germline V CDR1 and CDR2: SGHDT, YYEEEE. The CDR3 length is 17 residues. The CDR3 loop is CASSRAVGTGGQNIQYF. The DNA for the CDR3 is TGTGCCAGCAGCCGAGCCGTGGGGACAGGGGGCCAAAACATTCAGTACTTC. Looking up the rest from reference TRBV5-6 and TRBJ2-4 gives the full variable domain: DAGVTQSPTHLIKTRGQQVTLRCSPKSGHDTVSWYQQALGQGPQFIFQYYEEEERQRGNFPDRFSGHQFPNYSSELNVNALLLGDSALYLCASSRAVGTGGQNIQYFGAGTRLSVL.

With respect to this clone: Other nucleotide sequences from this sample produce the same CDR3. The chain has TRBV7-2 and TRBJ2-3; 11 bases line up with TRBD2. With V trimmed by 5 bases and J by 3 bases, 4 bases remained unmatched. This CDR3 spans 15 amino acids. Germline V lookup: CDR1 SGHTA, CDR2 FQGNSA. The CDR3 nucleotides read TGTGCCAGCAGCCTACTAGCGGGAGTGACAGATACGCAGTATTTT. Translating it yields CASSLLAGVTDTQYF.

The sample holds a few counts of this clone. The chain combines TRBV7-2 with TRBJ2-3; TRBD2 matches at 10 bases. Per germline, CDR1 SGHTA and CDR2 FQGNSA. This CDR3 is built from 16 residues. J gave up 4 bases and V 5 bases, and 9 bases lay outside the gene matches. CDR3 nucleotides: TGTGCCAGCAGCCTGTCACTAGCGGGGAGGTCAGATACGCAGTATTTT. Its protein is CASSLSLAGRSDTQYF.